This is a list of T cell receptor beta chains from one sample in a study of blood T cells in healthy people across ages. TCRdb ran MiXCR on the 5' RACE reads and lists one entry per CDR3 protein. Among roughly 650,000 distinct CDR3 sequences, around 32% were seen once, and the ten largest hold 15% to 19%. Sequenced material: blood. These receptors all come from a woman at least 80 years old in good health. CDR3s include the opening cysteine and the closing phenylalanine or tryptophan. The D gene is left open where the match is weak. Rows may omit the clone size; those that give it use once, few, many or a size class.

V	J	D	size	CDR3	DNA
TRBV7-2	TRBJ1-6	-	-	CASSLESPYLHF	TGTGCCAGCAGCTTAGAATCACCCTACCTCCACTTT
TRBV4-1	TRBJ1-4	TRBD1	few	CASSQGSRGRVEKLFF	TGCGCCAGCAGCCAAGGCTCCAGGGGGCGGGTTGAAAAACTGTTTTTT
TRBV9	TRBJ2-2	TRBD2	-	CASSVAPGGRNGELFF	TGTGCCAGCAGCGTAGCGCCGGGGGGGCGTAACGGGGAGCTGTTTTTT
TRBV5-1	TRBJ2-1	TRBD2	many	CASSREPGLAANEQFF	TGCGCCAGCAGCAGGGAACCGGGACTAGCGGCCAATGAGCAGTTCTTC
TRBV6-6	TRBJ1-5	TRBD1	few	CASSLDRGGLGNQPQHF	TGTGCCAGCAGTCTGGACAGGGGGGGTTTGGGCAATCAGCCCCAGCATTTT
TRBV19	TRBJ2-1	-	-	CASSMGLGRGAHNEQFF	TGTGCCAGTAGTATGGGACTGGGGCGGGGAGCTCACAATGAGCAGTTCTTC
TRBV7-2	TRBJ2-1	-	many	CASSPAVSNEQFF	TGTGCCAGCAGCCCGGCGGTTTCCAATGAGCAGTTCTTC
TRBV28	TRBJ2-1	TRBD2	-	CASSTKRLAGYSYNEQFF	TGTGCCAGCAGTACTAAGAGACTAGCGGGATACTCCTACAATGAGCAGTTCTTC
TRBV5-1	TRBJ2-2	-	few	CASSWERGELFF	TGCGCCAGCAGCTGGGAACGGGGGGAGCTGTTTTTT
TRBV20-1	TRBJ2-1	-	many	CSARGRGNYNEQFF	TGCAGTGCTAGAGGGCGGGGAAACTACAATGAGCAGTTCTTC
TRBV4-2	TRBJ1-6	TRBD1	many	CASSQEVRTGIIPLHF	TGTGCCAGCAGCCAAGAAGTACGGACAGGGATAATCCCCCTCCACTTT
TRBV5-1	TRBJ2-1	-	many	CASIGYNEQFF	TGCGCCAGCATAGGTTACAATGAGCAGTTCTTC
TRBV10-3	TRBJ1-5	-	-	CAISGTDNQPQHF	TGTGCCATCAGCGGGACCGATAATCAGCCCCAGCATTTT
TRBV4-2	TRBJ2-5	TRBD1	-	CASGGTGGRKTQYF	TGTGCCAGCGGGGGGACAGGGGGCAGGAAGACCCAGTACTTC
TRBV20-1	TRBJ2-1	TRBD2	many	CSARREGGNEQFF	TGCAGTGCTAGGCGGGAGGGGGGGAATGAGCAGTTCTTC
TRBV4-1	TRBJ2-4	-	-	CASSQEDAGWLAKNIQYF	TGCGCCAGCAGCCAAGAGGACGCGGGGTGGCTAGCCAAAAACATTCAGTACTTC
TRBV20-1	TRBJ2-1	TRBD2	-	CRGMTSGGNEQFF	TGCAGGGGAATGACTAGCGGGGGTAATGAGCAGTTCTTC
TRBV7-6	TRBJ2-1	TRBD2	many	CASSFAGGDNEQFF	TGTGCCAGCAGCTTTGCGGGGGGGGACAATGAGCAGTTCTTC
TRBV28	TRBJ2-3	-	-	CASVSAGGTDTQYF	TGTGCCAGCGTATCGGCAGGAGGCACAGATACGCAGTATTTT
TRBV7-6	TRBJ2-5	TRBD1	many	CASSLVDRGQGETQYF	TGTGCCAGCAGCTTAGTCGACAGGGGGCAAGGGGAGACCCAGTACTTC
TRBV11-2	TRBJ2-3	-	-	CASSSLGGPDTDTQYF	TGTGCCAGCAGCTCTCTCGGAGGACCGGACACAGATACGCAGTATTTT
TRBV29-1	TRBJ2-7	-	-	CSVRAPNSYEQYF	TGCAGCGTTCGGGCACCAAACTCCTACGAGCAGTACTTC
TRBV28	TRBJ1-6	-	many	CAHTSGFSPLHF	TGTGCACACACAAGTGGGTTTTCACCCCTCCACTTT
TRBV7-2	TRBJ1-4	-	many	CASSAQTGLSNEKLFF	TGTGCCAGCAGCGCTCAAACAGGGCTCAGTAATGAAAAACTGTTTTTT
TRBV7-9	TRBJ2-1	TRBD1	-	CASSPQQGSYNEQFF	TGTGCCAGCAGCCCGCAACAGGGGTCCTACAATGAGCAGTTCTTC
TRBV7-9	TRBJ2-7	-	many	CASSLEGGRSYEQYF	TGTGCCAGCAGCTTAGAGGGGGGGCGATCCTACGAGCAGTACTTC
TRBV7-7	TRBJ2-7	-	-	CASSLTGFSYEQYF	TGTGCTAGCAGCCTTACAGGGTTCAGCTACGAGCAGTACTTC
TRBV7-3	TRBJ1-1	-	-	CAGSLTSGTEAFF	TGTGCCGGCAGCTTAACGTCAGGGACTGAAGCTTTCTTT
TRBV7-3	TRBJ2-2	TRBD2	many	CASSLIPSGTTNTGELFF	TGTGCCAGCAGCTTAATTCCTAGCGGGACGACGAACACCGGGGAGCTGTTTTTT
TRBV5-5	TRBJ2-5	TRBD1	many	CASSLVASRTGQETQYF	TGTGCCAGCAGCTTGGTGGCGTCCCGGACAGGTCAAGAGACCCAGTACTTC
TRBV9	TRBJ1-4	-	many	CASSPPGLREKLFF	TGTGCCAGCAGCCCCCCGGGATTGAGGGAAAAACTGTTTTTT
TRBV10-3	TRBJ2-7	TRBD1	many	CAILGTGGNEQYF	TGTGCCATCCTTGGGACAGGGGGAAACGAGCAGTACTTC
TRBV6-1	TRBJ2-7	TRBD1	many	CASRGQGGLGEQYF	TGTGCCAGCAGGGGACAGGGTGGATTAGGAGAGCAGTACTTC
TRBV11-2	TRBJ2-3	TRBD2	many	CASRLSGGFADTQYF	TGTGCCAGCAGACTTAGCGGGGGCTTCGCAGATACGCAGTATTTT
TRBV12-3/TRBV12-4	TRBJ2-7	-	many	CASSWGRSGYEQYF	TGTGCCAGCAGTTGGGGCCGGAGTGGCTACGAGCAGTACTTC
TRBV7-8	TRBJ2-7	-	many	CASSLEGSLSPRLQYF	TGTGCCAGCAGCTTAGAAGGGAGTTTAAGCCCACGATTGCAGTACTTC
TRBV28	TRBJ2-5	TRBD2	many	CASSPAGVETQYF	TGTGCCAGCAGTCCGGCGGGGGTGGAGACCCAGTACTTC
TRBV2	TRBJ1-1	-	-	CATVGRTEAFF	TGTGCCACTGTGGGGAGAACTGAAGCTTTCTTT
TRBV21-1	TRBJ2-6	-	many	CDHGTSELRGANVLTF	TGCGATCATGGGACTAGCGAATTGCGAGGGGCCAACGTCCTGACTTTC
TRBV12-3/TRBV12-4	TRBJ1-3	-	-	CASSINTGRSIYF	TGTGCCAGCAGTATCAATACAGGGAGGTCCATATATTTT
TRBV27	TRBJ1-2	TRBD1	-	CASSFTGGSGYTF	TGTGCCAGCAGTTTTACAGGGGGCTCGGGCTACACCTTC
TRBV30	TRBJ1-4	TRBD1	-	CAWSGQGAFNEKLFF	TGTGCCTGGAGTGGACAGGGGGCTTTTAATGAAAAACTGTTTTTT
TRBV7-2	TRBJ2-5	TRBD1	many	CASRNPGQGETQYF	TGTGCCAGCAGGAACCCGGGACAGGGGGAGACCCAGTACTTC
TRBV10-3	TRBJ2-5	-	few	CAIRDGTGRETQYF	TGTGCCATCAGGGATGGTACGGGGCGAGAGACCCAGTACTTC
TRBV3-1	TRBJ2-7	-	many	CASSPGLGVYEQYF	TGTGCCAGCAGCCCAGGGTTGGGGGTGTACGAGCAGTACTTC
TRBV7-2	TRBJ2-3	-	once	CASSMQTVDTQYF	TGTGCCAGCAGTATGCAGACCGTGGATACGCAGTATTTT
TRBV6-6	TRBJ2-5	-	-	CASSPLMNAETQYF	TGTGCCAGCAGTCCCTTGATGAACGCGGAGACCCAGTACTTC
TRBV20-1	TRBJ2-5	-	many	CSARDGETQYF	TGCAGTGCTAGAGATGGGGAGACCCAGTACTTC
TRBV6-2/TRBV6-3	TRBJ2-5	TRBD2	-	CAGSLGWGRLAGQETQYF	TGTGCCGGCAGCTTAGGTTGGGGCCGACTAGCGGGGCAAGAGACCCAGTACTTC
TRBV5-1	TRBJ2-7	TRBD1	many	CASSLLDRALEQYF	TGCGCCAGCAGCTTATTGGACAGGGCCCTCGAGCAGTACTTC
TRBV6-1	TRBJ2-5	-	many	CASRARSQETQYF	TGTGCCAGCAGAGCCAGGAGTCAAGAGACCCAGTACTTC
TRBV10-3	TRBJ1-1	-	-	CAIIQGPGAEAFF	TGTGCCATCATCCAGGGACCGGGCGCTGAAGCTTTCTTT
TRBV24-1	TRBJ2-1	-	-	CATSRAGSDEQFF	TGTGCCACCAGTCGCGCGGGAAGCGATGAGCAGTTCTTC